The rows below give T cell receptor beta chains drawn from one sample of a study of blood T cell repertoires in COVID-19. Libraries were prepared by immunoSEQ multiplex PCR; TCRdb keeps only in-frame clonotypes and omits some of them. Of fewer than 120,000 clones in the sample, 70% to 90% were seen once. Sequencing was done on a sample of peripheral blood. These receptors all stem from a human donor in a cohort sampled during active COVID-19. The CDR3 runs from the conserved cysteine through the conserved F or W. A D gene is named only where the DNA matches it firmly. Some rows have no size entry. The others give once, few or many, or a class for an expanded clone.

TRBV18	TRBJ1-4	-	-	CASSPRQGNEKLFF	TGTGCCAGCTCACCGCGTCAGGGTAATGAAAAACTGTTTTTT
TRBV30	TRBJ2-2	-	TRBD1	CAWGRDRVPGTGELFF	TGTGCCTGGGGTAGGGACAGGGTGCCAGGCACCGGGGAGCTGTTTTTT
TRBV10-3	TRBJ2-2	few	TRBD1	CAIRPDRDTGELFF	TGTGCCATCAGGCCCGACAGGGATACCGGGGAGCTGTTTTTT
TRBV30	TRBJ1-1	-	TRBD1	CACPRGPTEAFF	TGTGCCTGCCCCAGGGGGCCAACTGAAGCTTTCTTT
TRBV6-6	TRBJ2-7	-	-	CASSRNPTGAYEQYF	TGTGCCAGCAGCAGAAATCCGACAGGAGCCTACGAGCAGTACTTC
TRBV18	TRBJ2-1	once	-	CASSPDLHNEQFF	TGTGCCAGCTCACCGGACTTACACAATGAGCAGTTCTTC
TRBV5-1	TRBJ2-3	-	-	CASSLHFGVSTDTQYF	TGCGCCAGCAGCTTGCATTTCGGGGTTAGCACAGATACGCAGTATTTT
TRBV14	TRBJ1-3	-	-	CASSHDPEGGNTIYF	TGTGCCAGCAGCCATGACCCGGAGGGTGGAAACACCATATATTTT
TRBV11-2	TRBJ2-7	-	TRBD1	CASSETGTEQYF	TGTGCCAGCAGCGAGACAGGGACCGAGCAGTACTTC
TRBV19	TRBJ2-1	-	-	CASSIFGSSYNEQFF	TGTGCCAGTAGTATATTTGGGAGCTCCTACAATGAGCAGTTCTTC
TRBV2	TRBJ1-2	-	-	CASSPVPGSYTF	TGTGCCAGCAGTCCGGTCCCGGGTAGCTACACCTTC
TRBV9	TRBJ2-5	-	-	CASSPGQSQETQYF	TGTGCCAGCAGCCCGGGACAATCCCAAGAGACCCAGTACTTC
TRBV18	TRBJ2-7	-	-	CASSPRHRYLSSYEQYF	TGTGCCAGCTCACCACGACACAGGTACCTGAGCTCCTACGAGCAGTACTTC
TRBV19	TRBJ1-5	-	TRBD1	CASNQGGRGNQPQHF	TGTGCCAGTAATCAGGGGGGTCGGGGCAATCAGCCCCAGCATTTT
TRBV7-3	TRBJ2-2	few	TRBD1	CASSLTEGQGGAGELFF	TGTGCCAGCAGCTTAACGGAGGGACAGGGTGGTGCCGGGGAGCTGTTTTTT
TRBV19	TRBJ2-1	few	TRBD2	CASSMRRGPAGGINEQFF	TGTGCCAGTAGTATGCGTCGCGGTCCAGCGGGAGGTATCAATGAGCAGTTCTTC
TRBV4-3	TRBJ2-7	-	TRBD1	CASSLEPGQPTYEQYF	TGCGCCAGCAGCTTGGAGCCGGGACAGCCAACCTACGAGCAGTACTTC
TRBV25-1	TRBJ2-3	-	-	CASSPIEGTQYF	TGTGCCAGCAGCCCCATTGAGGGCACGCAGTATTTT
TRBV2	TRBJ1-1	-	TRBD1	CASSYDRGSPNTEAFF	TGTGCCAGCAGTTACGACAGGGGTTCTCCCAACACTGAAGCTTTCTTT
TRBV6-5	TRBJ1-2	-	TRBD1	CASSSPGGQGYGYTF	TGTGCCAGCAGTTCCCCCGGGGGACAGGGCTATGGCTACACCTTC
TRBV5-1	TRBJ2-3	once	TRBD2	CASSQGLAGWGDTQYF	TGCGCCAGCAGCCAGGGACTAGCGGGGTGGGGAGATACGCAGTATTTT
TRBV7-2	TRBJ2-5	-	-	CASSLGTGETQYF	TGTGCCAGCAGCTTAGGGACGGGGGAGACCCAGTACTTC
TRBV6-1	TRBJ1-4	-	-	CASSEGAGNNEKLFF	TGTGCCAGCAGTGAAGGGGCAGGAAATAATGAAAAACTGTTTTTT
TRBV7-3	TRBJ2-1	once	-	CASSSPGTSYNEQFF	TGTGCCAGCAGCTCCCCCGGGACAAGTTACAATGAGCAGTTCTTC
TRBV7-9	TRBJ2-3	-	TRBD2	CAGSRAGSLDTQYF	TGTGCCGGATCAAGAGCGGGATCGTTAGATACGCAGTATTTT
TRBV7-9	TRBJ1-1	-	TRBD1	CASSSGTGTEAFF	TGTGCCAGCAGCTCCGGGACAGGCACTGAAGCTTTCTTT
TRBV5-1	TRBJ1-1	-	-	CASRTFSEATEAFF	TGCGCCAGCAGAACCTTCTCTGAGGCCACTGAAGCTTTCTTT
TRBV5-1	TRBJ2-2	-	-	CANGRTGELFF	TGCGCCAACGGGAGAACCGGGGAGCTGTTTTTT
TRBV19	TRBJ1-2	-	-	CASSFGTWLNYGYTF	TGTGCCAGTAGTTTCGGGACATGGCTTAACTATGGCTACACCTTC
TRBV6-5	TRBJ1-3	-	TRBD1	CASKGQGSGNTIYF	TGTGCCAGTAAGGGACAGGGCTCTGGAAACACCATATATTTT
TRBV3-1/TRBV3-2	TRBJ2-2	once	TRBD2	CASSQGTARTSGSFWDTGELFF	TGTGCCAGCAGCCAAGGGACGGCGAGGACTAGCGGGAGCTTCTGGGACACCGGGGAGCTGTTTTTT
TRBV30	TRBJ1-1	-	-	CAWIAVFGAFF	TGTGCCTGGATTGCGGTTTTTGGAGCTTTCTTT
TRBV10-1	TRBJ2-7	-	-	CASSDGGHDYEQYF	TGCGCCAGCAGTGACGGTGGACACGACTACGAGCAGTACTTC
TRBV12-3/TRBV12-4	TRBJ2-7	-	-	CASSLVTGGEQYF	TGTGCCAGCAGTTTAGTGACAGGTGGAGAGCAGTACTTC
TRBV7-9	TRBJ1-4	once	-	CASSFDSFNEKLFF	TGTGCCAGCAGCTTCGACAGCTTTAATGAAAAACTGTTTTTT
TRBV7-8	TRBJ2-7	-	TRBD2	CASSFGLAGIVPYEQYF	TGTGCCAGCAGCTTTGGACTAGCGGGGATCGTACCCTACGAGCAGTACTTC
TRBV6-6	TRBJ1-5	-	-	CASSLGRGRLSNQPQHF	TGTGCCAGCAGTCTTGGTCGGGGGAGGCTTAGCAATCAGCCCCAGCATTTT
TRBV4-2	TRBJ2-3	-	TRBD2	CASSQASGRRTDTQYF	TGTGCCAGCAGCCAAGCTAGCGGGAGACGCACAGATACGCAGTATTTT
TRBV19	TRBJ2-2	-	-	CASRVRHRLVSGELFF	TGTGCCAGTAGAGTCCGACACCGTTTAGTCTCCGGGGAGCTGTTTTTT
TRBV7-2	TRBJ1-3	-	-	CASSLVGLAGNTIYF	TGTGCCAGCAGCTTAGTGGGGCTTGCTGGAAACACCATATATTTT
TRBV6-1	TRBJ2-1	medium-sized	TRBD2	CASSEALAGGDEQFF	TGTGCCAGCAGTGAAGCGCTAGCGGGGGGCGATGAGCAGTTCTTC
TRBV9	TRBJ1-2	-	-	CASSVEGQGNYGYTF	TGTGCCAGCAGCGTAGAGGGGCAGGGTAACTATGGCTACACCTTC
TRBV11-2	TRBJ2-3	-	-	CASSLEQSSRHSALGGTQYF	TGTGCCAGCAGCTTAGAACAGTCCTCGCGCCATTCCGCTTTGGGTGGTACGCAGTATTTT
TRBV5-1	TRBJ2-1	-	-	CASSLREAGGGPYNEQFF	TGCGCCAGCAGCTTGAGAGAGGCGGGCGGGGGCCCCTACAATGAGCAGTTCTTC
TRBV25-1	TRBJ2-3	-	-	CASKEGAFSTDTQYF	TGTGCCAGCAAGGAGGGGGCCTTTAGCACAGATACGCAGTATTTT
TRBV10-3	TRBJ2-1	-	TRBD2	CAIMASGRFTYNEQFF	TGTGCCATCATGGCTAGCGGGAGGTTTACCTACAATGAGCAGTTCTTC
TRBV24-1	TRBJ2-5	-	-	CATSVGGDPETQYF	TGTGCCACCAGTGTAGGGGGAGACCCAGAGACCCAGTACTTC
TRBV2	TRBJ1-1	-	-	CASYGQMNTEAFF	TGTGCCAGCTACGGACAGATGAACACTGAAGCTTTCTTT
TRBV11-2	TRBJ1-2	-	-	CASSPGLSGYTF	TGTGCCAGCAGCCCCGGGTTGAGTGGCTACACCTTC
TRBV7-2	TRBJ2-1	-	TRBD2	CASSLELAGGTYNEQFF	TGTGCCAGCAGCTTAGAACTAGCGGGAGGTACCTACAATGAGCAGTTCTTC
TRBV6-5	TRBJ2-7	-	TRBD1	CASNIQGAREQYF	TGTGCCAGTAATATACAGGGGGCGCGCGAGCAGTACTTC
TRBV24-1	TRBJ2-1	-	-	CATSDFAGNEQFF	TGTGCCACCAGTGATTTTGCGGGCAATGAGCAGTTCTTC
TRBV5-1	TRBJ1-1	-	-	CASSPRGGRMNTEAFF	TGCGCCAGCAGCCCCCGGGGGGGGAGAATGAACACTGAAGCTTTCTTT